The subject of this entry is one T cell receptor beta chain. Authors' processing steps: Amplification of reference gene primers provided the estimated nucleated cell counts. Repertoires were generated with immunoSEQ multiplex PCR, while TCRdb's copy carries only in-frame clones and drops some. That table gives V, J and clone size, and the DNA gave D and trimming. Among approximately 36,000 clones listed, over 75% were seen once. These data belong to a study of blood T cell repertoires in COVID-19. Overall study context: Whether acute or convalescent, the COVID-19 samples came from the United States, Italy and Spain. Sample material is recorded as cDNA or gDNA derived from T cells, B-cell-depleted T cells, or PBMCs.

Sequenced material: peripheral blood. The receptor comes from a human donor in a cohort sampled during active or convalescent COVID-19. The donor label of this sample is uncertain.

This CDR3 is CASSLRFSGELFF. The CDR3 bases are TGTGCCAGCAGTTTGAGGTTTTCCGGGGAGCTGTTTTTT. The chain carries TRBV12-3 or TRBV12-4 and TRBJ2-2; D is unclear. V dropped 3 bases and J dropped 6 bases, with 8 bases sitting between them. This CDR3 region has 13 residues.